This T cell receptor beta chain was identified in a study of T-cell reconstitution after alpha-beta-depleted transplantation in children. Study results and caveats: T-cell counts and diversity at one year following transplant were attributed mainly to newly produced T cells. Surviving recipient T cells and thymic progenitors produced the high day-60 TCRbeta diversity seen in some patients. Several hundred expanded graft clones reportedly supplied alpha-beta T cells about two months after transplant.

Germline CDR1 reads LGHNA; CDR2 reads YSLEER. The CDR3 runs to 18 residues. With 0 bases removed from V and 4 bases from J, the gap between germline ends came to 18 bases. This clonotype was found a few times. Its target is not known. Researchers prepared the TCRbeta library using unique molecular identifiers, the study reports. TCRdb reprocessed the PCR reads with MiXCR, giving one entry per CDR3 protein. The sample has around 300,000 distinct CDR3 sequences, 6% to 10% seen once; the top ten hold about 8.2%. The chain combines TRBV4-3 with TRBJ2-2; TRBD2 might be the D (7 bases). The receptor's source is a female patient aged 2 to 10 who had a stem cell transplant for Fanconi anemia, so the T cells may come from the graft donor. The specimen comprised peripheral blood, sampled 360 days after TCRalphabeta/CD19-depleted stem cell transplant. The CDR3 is CASSQDRGGGDFTGELFF. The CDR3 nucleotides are TGCGCCAGCAGCCAAGATAGGGGAGGGGGGGACTTCACCGGGGAGCTGTTTTTT.